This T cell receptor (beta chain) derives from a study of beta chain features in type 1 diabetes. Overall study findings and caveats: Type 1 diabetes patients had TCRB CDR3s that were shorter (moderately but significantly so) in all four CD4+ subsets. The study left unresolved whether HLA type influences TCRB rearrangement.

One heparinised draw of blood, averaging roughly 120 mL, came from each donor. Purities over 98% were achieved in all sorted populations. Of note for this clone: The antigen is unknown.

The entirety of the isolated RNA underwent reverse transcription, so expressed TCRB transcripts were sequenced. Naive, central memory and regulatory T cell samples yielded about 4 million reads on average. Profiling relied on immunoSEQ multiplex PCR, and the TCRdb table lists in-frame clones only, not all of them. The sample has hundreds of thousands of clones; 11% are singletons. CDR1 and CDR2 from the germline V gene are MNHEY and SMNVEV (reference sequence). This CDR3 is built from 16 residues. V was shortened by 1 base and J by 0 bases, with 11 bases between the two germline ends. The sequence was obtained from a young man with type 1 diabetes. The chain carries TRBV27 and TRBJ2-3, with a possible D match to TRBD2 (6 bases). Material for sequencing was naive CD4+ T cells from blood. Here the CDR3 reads CASSLWRGSSTDTQYF. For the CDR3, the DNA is TGTGCCAGCAGTTTATGGAGGGGTTCTAGCACAGATACGCAGTATTTT.